This is a list of T cell receptor beta chains from one sample in a study of technical replicates of blood from a few donors. Sequenced by immunoSEQ multiplex PCR; TCRdb stores in-frame clones only, minus some. The sample lists tens of thousands of clones, around 96% seen once, with approximately 0.32% in the top ten. The sequenced sample was T cells isolated from PBMCs. All receptors derive from a human donor in good health. Each CDR3 is given with its conserved first and last residue. The order of the fields is J gene, V gene, CDR3 length, D gene, clone size, CDR3 protein, CDR3 DNA. The D gene is left open where the match is weak. Not all rows give a size; the values are once, few, many and, for expanded clones, a class.

J gene: TRBJ2-7; V gene: TRBV13; CDR3 length: 14; D gene: NA; clone size: NA; CDR3 protein: CASSRGTLSYEQYF; CDR3 DNA: TGTGCCAGCAGCCGAGGGACACTGTCCTACGAGCAGTACTTC
J gene: TRBJ2-5; V gene: TRBV5-4; CDR3 length: 15; D gene: TRBD1; clone size: NA; CDR3 protein: CASSRGQGKQETQYF; CDR3 DNA: TGTGCCAGCAGCCGGGGACAGGGCAAACAAGAGACCCAGTACTTC
J gene: TRBJ2-3; V gene: TRBV5-1; CDR3 length: 15; D gene: NA; clone size: NA; CDR3 protein: CASSLTGITTDTQYF; CDR3 DNA: TGCGCCAGCAGCTTAACCGGGATAACCACAGATACGCAGTATTTT
J gene: TRBJ2-2; V gene: TRBV10-1; CDR3 length: 13; D gene: NA; clone size: NA; CDR3 protein: CASSTGNTGELFF; CDR3 DNA: TGCGCCAGCAGCACAGGGAACACCGGGGAGCTGTTTTTT
J gene: TRBJ2-1; V gene: TRBV5-6; CDR3 length: 13; D gene: NA; clone size: NA; CDR3 protein: CASSLSRRDEQFF; CDR3 DNA: TGTGCCAGCAGCTTGAGTAGGAGGGATGAGCAGTTCTTC
J gene: TRBJ2-5; V gene: TRBV7-7; CDR3 length: 14; D gene: NA; clone size: NA; CDR3 protein: CASSPTGNQETQYF; CDR3 DNA: TGTGCCAGCAGCCCAACAGGGAACCAAGAGACCCAGTACTTC
J gene: TRBJ2-7; V gene: TRBV11-3; CDR3 length: 14; D gene: NA; clone size: NA; CDR3 protein: CASSLGSNSYEQYF; CDR3 DNA: TGTGCCAGCAGCTTAGGGAGTAACTCCTACGAGCAGTACTTC
J gene: TRBJ2-7; V gene: TRBV29-1; CDR3 length: 11; D gene: NA; clone size: NA; CDR3 protein: CSYTTSYEQYF; CDR3 DNA: TGCAGCTATACCACTTCCTACGAGCAGTACTTC
J gene: TRBJ2-1; V gene: TRBV5-4; CDR3 length: 16; D gene: TRBD2; clone size: NA; CDR3 protein: CASSVLASGGHNEQFF; CDR3 DNA: TGTGCCAGCAGCGTTCTAGCGTCGGGAGGCCACAATGAGCAGTTCTTC
J gene: TRBJ2-3; V gene: TRBV4-3; CDR3 length: 14; D gene: TRBD1; clone size: once; CDR3 protein: CASSQDRGTDTQYF; CDR3 DNA: TGCGCCAGCAGCCAAGACAGGGGGACAGATACGCAGTATTTT
J gene: TRBJ2-1; V gene: TRBV7-9; CDR3 length: 16; D gene: TRBD2; clone size: NA; CDR3 protein: CASSLAVREVNNEQFF; CDR3 DNA: TGTGCCAGCAGCTTAGCTGTTCGGGAGGTAAACAATGAGCAGTTCTTC
J gene: TRBJ2-3; V gene: TRBV19; CDR3 length: 13; D gene: NA; clone size: NA; CDR3 protein: CASSIVGTDTQYF; CDR3 DNA: TGTGCCAGTAGTATCGTCGGCACAGATACGCAGTATTTT
J gene: TRBJ2-5; V gene: TRBV10-3; CDR3 length: 15; D gene: TRBD1; clone size: NA; CDR3 protein: CAISEVRGGRETQYF; CDR3 DNA: TGTGCCATCAGTGAGGTTCGAGGGGGCAGGGAGACCCAGTACTTC
J gene: TRBJ2-7; V gene: TRBV6-1; CDR3 length: 13; D gene: TRBD1; clone size: NA; CDR3 protein: CASRQGPPYEQYF; CDR3 DNA: TGTGCCAGCAGACAGGGGCCCCCCTACGAGCAGTACTTC
J gene: TRBJ2-7; V gene: TRBV9; CDR3 length: 14; D gene: NA; clone size: NA; CDR3 protein: CASSAGGPSYEQYF; CDR3 DNA: TGTGCCAGCAGCGCCGGAGGCCCCTCCTACGAGCAGTACTTC
J gene: TRBJ1-2; V gene: TRBV9; CDR3 length: 15; D gene: NA; clone size: NA; CDR3 protein: CASSVEGSGYYGYTF; CDR3 DNA: TGTGCCAGCAGCGTAGAGGGATCGGGGTACTATGGCTACACCTTC
J gene: TRBJ1-1; V gene: TRBV5-6; CDR3 length: 14; D gene: NA; clone size: NA; CDR3 protein: CASSLHSIYTEAFF; CDR3 DNA: TGTGCCAGCAGCTTGCACAGCATTTACACTGAAGCTTTCTTT
J gene: TRBJ2-7; V gene: TRBV2; CDR3 length: 10; D gene: NA; clone size: NA; CDR3 protein: CASTSYEQYF; CDR3 DNA: TGTGCCAGCACATCCTACGAGCAGTACTTC
J gene: TRBJ2-3; V gene: TRBV2; CDR3 length: 15; D gene: TRBD2; clone size: NA; CDR3 protein: CASFLAGARTDTQYF; CDR3 DNA: TGTGCCAGCTTCCTAGCGGGAGCCCGCACAGATACGCAGTATTTT
J gene: TRBJ1-3; V gene: TRBV7-6; CDR3 length: 14; D gene: NA; clone size: NA; CDR3 protein: CASTEGKGGNTIYF; CDR3 DNA: TGTGCCAGCACGGAGGGGAAAGGTGGAAACACCATATATTTT
J gene: TRBJ1-2; V gene: TRBV11-2; CDR3 length: 15; D gene: NA; clone size: NA; CDR3 protein: CASSSRTEANYGYTF; CDR3 DNA: TGTGCCAGCAGCTCTCGGACGGAGGCTAACTATGGCTACACCTTC
J gene: TRBJ2-3; V gene: TRBV5-1; CDR3 length: 14; D gene: TRBD1; clone size: NA; CDR3 protein: CASSLGTGEDTQYF; CDR3 DNA: TGCGCCAGCAGCCTTGGGACAGGGGAGGATACGCAGTATTTT
J gene: TRBJ2-3; V gene: TRBV9; CDR3 length: 12; D gene: NA; clone size: NA; CDR3 protein: CASSVGENTQYF; CDR3 DNA: TGTGCCAGCAGCGTGGGAGAGAATACGCAGTATTTT
J gene: TRBJ2-5; V gene: TRBV6-1; CDR3 length: 14; D gene: NA; clone size: once; CDR3 protein: CASSDRGSSETQYF; CDR3 DNA: TGTGCCAGCAGTGACAGGGGCAGTTCGGAGACCCAGTACTTC
J gene: TRBJ2-1; V gene: TRBV11-3; CDR3 length: 15; D gene: TRBD2; clone size: NA; CDR3 protein: CASSLGTGGAYEQFF; CDR3 DNA: TGTGCCAGCAGCTTAGGTACGGGGGGGGCCTATGAGCAGTTCTTC
J gene: TRBJ2-1; V gene: TRBV7-2; CDR3 length: 16; D gene: TRBD1; clone size: once; CDR3 protein: CASRPWAGTGRNEQFF; CDR3 DNA: TGTGCCAGCAGACCTTGGGCCGGGACAGGTAGAAATGAGCAGTTCTTC
J gene: TRBJ2-7; V gene: TRBV6-5; CDR3 length: 14; D gene: TRBD2; clone size: NA; CDR3 protein: CASIPSGSGYEQYF; CDR3 DNA: TGTGCCAGCATTCCGAGCGGGAGCGGGTACGAGCAGTACTTC
J gene: TRBJ1-5; V gene: TRBV19; CDR3 length: 13; D gene: NA; clone size: NA; CDR3 protein: CASSDTRDQPQHF; CDR3 DNA: TGTGCCAGTAGCGATACGAGGGATCAGCCCCAGCATTTT
J gene: TRBJ2-3; V gene: TRBV7-2; CDR3 length: 15; D gene: TRBD2; clone size: NA; CDR3 protein: CASSPEAGGWDTQYF; CDR3 DNA: TGTGCCAGCAGCCCTGAAGCGGGAGGTTGGGATACGCAGTATTTT
J gene: TRBJ2-1; V gene: TRBV7-8; CDR3 length: 16; D gene: TRBD2; clone size: NA; CDR3 protein: CASSLAGTIVENEQFF; CDR3 DNA: TGTGCCAGCAGCTTAGCGGGGACTATAGTAGAGAATGAGCAGTTCTTC
J gene: TRBJ1-1; V gene: TRBV14; CDR3 length: 13; D gene: NA; clone size: NA; CDR3 protein: CASSHSRGTEAFF; CDR3 DNA: TGTGCCAGCAGCCATTCTAGGGGAACTGAAGCTTTCTTT
J gene: TRBJ2-3; V gene: TRBV11-3; CDR3 length: 15; D gene: NA; clone size: NA; CDR3 protein: CASSSRVGSTDTQYF; CDR3 DNA: TGTGCCAGCAGCTCCCGGGTGGGTAGCACAGATACGCAGTATTTT
J gene: TRBJ2-2; V gene: TRBV6-1; CDR3 length: 14; D gene: NA; clone size: once; CDR3 protein: CASTTGANTGELFF; CDR3 DNA: TGTGCCAGCACAACGGGAGCGAACACCGGGGAGCTGTTTTTT